This T cell receptor beta chain came from a study of T cell repertoires in cytomegalovirus infection. Study in general: Based on public TCR beta signatures, there were indications of CMV infection and of a matching HLA type.

Study conclusions and caveats: Using cumulative public TCR beta family frequency, the authors identified those who carried CMV together with the relevant HLA.

MiXCR was run by TCRdb on the reads, yielding one entry per CDR3 protein. The sample has fewer than 300,000 distinct CDR3 sequences; about a quarter are singletons. This CDR3 region has 13 residues. Germline V gene data show CDR1 as DFQATT and CDR2 as SNEGSKA (reference sequence). V was cut by 6 bases and J by 6 bases, with 18 bases left in between. On this clonotype itself: The antigen remains undetermined.

Specimen: PBMCs. The receptor comes from a human donor in good health (CMV status not recorded). Some clones in this sample may be carry-over from other donors' samples. V is TRBV20-1 and J is TRBJ2-7, with D possibly matching TRBD2 (6 bases). The CDR3 sequence: CSAPDTGDGEQYF. CDR3 DNA sequence: TGCAGTGCCCCGGACACGGGGGATGGCGAGCAGTACTTC.